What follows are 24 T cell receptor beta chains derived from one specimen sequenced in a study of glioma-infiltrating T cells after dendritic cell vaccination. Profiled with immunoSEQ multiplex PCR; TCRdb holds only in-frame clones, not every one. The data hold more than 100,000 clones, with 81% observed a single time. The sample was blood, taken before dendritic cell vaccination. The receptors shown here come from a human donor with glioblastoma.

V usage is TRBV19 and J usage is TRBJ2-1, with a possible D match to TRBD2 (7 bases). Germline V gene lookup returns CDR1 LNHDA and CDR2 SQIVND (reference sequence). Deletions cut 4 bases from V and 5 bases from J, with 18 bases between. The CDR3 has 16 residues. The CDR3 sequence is CASSTWGGGHDNEQFF. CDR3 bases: TGTGCCAGTAGTACGTGGGGAGGGGGGCACGACAATGAGCAGTTCTTC. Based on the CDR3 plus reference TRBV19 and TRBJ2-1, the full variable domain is DGGITQSPKYLFRKEGQNVTLSCEQNLNHDAMYWYRQDPGQGLRLIYYSQIVNDFQKGDIAEGYSVSREKKESFPLTVTSAQKNPTAFYLCASSTWGGGHDNEQFFGPGTRLTVL.

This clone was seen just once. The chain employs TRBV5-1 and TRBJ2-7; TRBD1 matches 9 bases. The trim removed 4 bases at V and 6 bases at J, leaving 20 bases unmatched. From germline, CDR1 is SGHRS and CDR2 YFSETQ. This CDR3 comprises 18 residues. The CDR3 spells CASSPTRDREGATREQYF. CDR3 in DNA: TGCGCCAGCAGCCCCACTAGGGACAGGGAAGGAGCTACTCGCGAGCAGTACTTC.

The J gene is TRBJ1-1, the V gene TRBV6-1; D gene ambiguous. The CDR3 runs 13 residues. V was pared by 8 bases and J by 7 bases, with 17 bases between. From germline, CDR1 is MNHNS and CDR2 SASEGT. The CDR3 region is CASRTPGRREAFF. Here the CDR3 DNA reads TGTGCCAGCCGGACTCCAGGACGCCGTGAAGCTTTCTTT.

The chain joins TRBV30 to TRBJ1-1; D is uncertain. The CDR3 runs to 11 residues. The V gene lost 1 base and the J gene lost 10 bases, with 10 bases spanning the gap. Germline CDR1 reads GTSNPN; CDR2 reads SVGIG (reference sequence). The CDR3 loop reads CAWSAPVTAFF. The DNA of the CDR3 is TGTGCCTGGAGTGCCCCAGTCACAGCTTTCTTT.

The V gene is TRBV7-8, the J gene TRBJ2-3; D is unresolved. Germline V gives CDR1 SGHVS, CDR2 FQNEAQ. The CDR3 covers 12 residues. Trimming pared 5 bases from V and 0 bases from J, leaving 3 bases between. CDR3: CASSVSTDTQYF. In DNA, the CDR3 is TGTGCCAGCAGCGTAAGCACAGATACGCAGTATTTT.

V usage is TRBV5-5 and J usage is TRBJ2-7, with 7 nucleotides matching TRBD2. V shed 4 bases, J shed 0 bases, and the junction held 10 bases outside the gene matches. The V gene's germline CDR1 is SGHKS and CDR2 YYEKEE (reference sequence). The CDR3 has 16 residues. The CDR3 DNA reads TGTGCCAGCAGCCGCTTAGCGGGCGATAGCTCCTACGAGCAGTACTTC. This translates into CASSRLAGDSSYEQYF. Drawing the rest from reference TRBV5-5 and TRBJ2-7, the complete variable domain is DAGVTQSPTHLIKTRGQQVTLRCSPISGHKSVSWYQQVLGQGPQFIFQYYEKEERGRGNFPDRFSARQFPNYSSELNVNALLLGDSALYLCASSRLAGDSSYEQYFGPGTRLTVT.

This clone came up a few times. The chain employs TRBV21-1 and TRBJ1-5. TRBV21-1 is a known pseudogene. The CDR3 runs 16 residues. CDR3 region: CASSKGRGDSNQPQHF. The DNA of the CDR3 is TGTGCCAGCAGCAAAGGGCGGGGAGACAGCAATCAGCCCCAGCATTTT.

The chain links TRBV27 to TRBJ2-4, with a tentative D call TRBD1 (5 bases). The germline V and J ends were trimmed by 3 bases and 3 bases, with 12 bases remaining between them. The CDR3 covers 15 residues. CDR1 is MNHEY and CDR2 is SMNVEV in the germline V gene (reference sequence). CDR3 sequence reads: CASSFVGVNKNIQYF. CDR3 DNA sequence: TGTGCCAGCAGTTTTGTAGGGGTGAACAAAAACATTCAGTACTTC.

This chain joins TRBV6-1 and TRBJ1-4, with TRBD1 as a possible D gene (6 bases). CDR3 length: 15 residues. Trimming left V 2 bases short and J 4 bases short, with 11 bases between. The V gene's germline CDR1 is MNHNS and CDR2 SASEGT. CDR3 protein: CASSELGGDNEKLFF. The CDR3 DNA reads TGTGCCAGCAGTGAACTAGGGGGTGATAATGAAAAACTGTTTTTT.

The CDR3 region is CASGSGITEAFF. For the CDR3, the DNA is TGCGCCAGCGGGTCAGGGATAACTGAAGCTTTCTTT. The rearrangement links TRBV5-1 to TRBJ1-1; possible D gene TRBD1, 5 bases. The CDR3 has 12 amino acids. Per the germline V gene, CDR1 is SGHRS and CDR2 is YFSETQ. V gave up 7 bases and J gave up 5 bases, with 12 bases separating them. Full variable domain (missing parts from reference TRBV5-1 and TRBJ1-1): KAGVTQTPRYLIKTRGQQVTLSCSPISGHRSVSWYQQTPGQGLQFLFEYFSETQRNKGNFPGRFSGRQFSNSRSEMNVSTLELGDSALYLCASGSGITEAFFGQGTRLTVV.

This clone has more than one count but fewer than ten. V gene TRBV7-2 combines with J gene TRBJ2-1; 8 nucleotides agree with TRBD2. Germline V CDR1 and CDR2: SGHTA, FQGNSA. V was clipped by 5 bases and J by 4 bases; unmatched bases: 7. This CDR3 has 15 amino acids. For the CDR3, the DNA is TGTGCCAGCAGCGGAGCGGGGGCCTTTTACAATGAGCAGTTCTTC. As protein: CASSGAGAFYNEQFF.

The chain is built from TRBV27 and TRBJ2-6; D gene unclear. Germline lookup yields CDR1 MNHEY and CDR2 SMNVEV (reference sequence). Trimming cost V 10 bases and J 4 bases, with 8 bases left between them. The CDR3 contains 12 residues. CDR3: CATRLGANVLTF. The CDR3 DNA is TGTGCCACGCGGTTGGGGGCCAACGTCCTGACTTTC. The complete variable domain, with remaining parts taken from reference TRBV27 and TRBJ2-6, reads EAQVTQNPRYLITVTGKKLTVTCSQNMNHEYMSWYRQDPGLGLRQIYYSMNVEVTDKGDVPEGYKVSRKEKRNFPLILESPSPNQTSLYFCATRLGANVLTFGAGSRLTVL.

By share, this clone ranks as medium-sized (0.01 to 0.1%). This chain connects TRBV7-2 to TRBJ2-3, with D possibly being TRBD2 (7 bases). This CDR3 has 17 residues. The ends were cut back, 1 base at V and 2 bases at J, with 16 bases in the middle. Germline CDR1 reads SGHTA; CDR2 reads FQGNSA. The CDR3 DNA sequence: TGTGCCAGCAGCTTAGAAGCGGGACATGAAGCCACAGATACGCAGTATTTT. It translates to CASSLEAGHEATDTQYF.

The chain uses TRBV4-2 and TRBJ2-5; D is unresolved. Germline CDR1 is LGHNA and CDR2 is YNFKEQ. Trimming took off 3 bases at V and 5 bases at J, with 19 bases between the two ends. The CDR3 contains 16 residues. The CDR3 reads CASSHEPEAGGETQYF. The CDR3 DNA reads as TGTGCCAGCAGCCATGAACCCGAAGCAGGTGGGGAGACCCAGTACTTC.

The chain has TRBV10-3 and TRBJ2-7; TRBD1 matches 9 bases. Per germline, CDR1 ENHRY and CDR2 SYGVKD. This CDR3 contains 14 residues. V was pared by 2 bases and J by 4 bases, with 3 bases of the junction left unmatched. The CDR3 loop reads CAISEGGTGYEQYF. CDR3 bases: TGTGCCATCAGTGAGGGGGGGACAGGGTACGAGCAGTACTTC.

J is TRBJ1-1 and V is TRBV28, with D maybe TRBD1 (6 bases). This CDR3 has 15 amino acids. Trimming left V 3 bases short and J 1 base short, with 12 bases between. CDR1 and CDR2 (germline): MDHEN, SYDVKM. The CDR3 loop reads CASSLPGGANTEAFF. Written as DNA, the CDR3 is TGTGCCAGCAGTTTGCCGGGGGGCGCGAACACTGAAGCTTTCTTT.

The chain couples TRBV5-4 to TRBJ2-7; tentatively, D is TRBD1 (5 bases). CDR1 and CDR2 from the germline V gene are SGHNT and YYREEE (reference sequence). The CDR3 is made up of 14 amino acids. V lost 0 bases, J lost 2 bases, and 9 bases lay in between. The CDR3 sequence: CASSLGLQAYEQYF. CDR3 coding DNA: TGTGCCAGCAGCTTGGGGCTACAGGCCTACGAGCAGTACTTC.

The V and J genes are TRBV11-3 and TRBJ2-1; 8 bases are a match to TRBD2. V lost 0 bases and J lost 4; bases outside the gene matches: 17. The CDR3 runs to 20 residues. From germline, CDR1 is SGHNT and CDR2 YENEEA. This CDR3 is CASSLDFSGPGLGNYNEQFF. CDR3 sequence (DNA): TGTGCCAGCAGCTTAGATTTCTCCGGACCGGGACTAGGAAATTACAATGAGCAGTTCTTC.

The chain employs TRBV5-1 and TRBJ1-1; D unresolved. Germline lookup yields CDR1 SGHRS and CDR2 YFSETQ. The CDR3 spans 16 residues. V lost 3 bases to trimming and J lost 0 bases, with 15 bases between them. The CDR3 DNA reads TGCGCCAGCAGCTCCTCGAATCCGGTTCTGAACACTGAAGCTTTCTTT. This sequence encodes CASSSSNPVLNTEAFF. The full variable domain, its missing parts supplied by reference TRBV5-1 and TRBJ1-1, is KAGVTQTPRYLIKTRGQQVTLSCSPISGHRSVSWYQQTPGQGLQFLFEYFSETQRNKGNFPGRFSGRQFSNSRSEMNVSTLELGDSALYLCASSSSNPVLNTEAFFGQGTRLTVV.

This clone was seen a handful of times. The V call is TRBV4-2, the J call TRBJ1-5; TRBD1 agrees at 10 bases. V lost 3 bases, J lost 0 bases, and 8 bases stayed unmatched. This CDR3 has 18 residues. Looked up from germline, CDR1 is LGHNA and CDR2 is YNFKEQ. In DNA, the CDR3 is TGTGCCAGCAGCCAGGCGCCGGGACAGGGGAATAGCAATCAGCCCCAGCATTTT. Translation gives CASSQAPGQGNSNQPQHF.

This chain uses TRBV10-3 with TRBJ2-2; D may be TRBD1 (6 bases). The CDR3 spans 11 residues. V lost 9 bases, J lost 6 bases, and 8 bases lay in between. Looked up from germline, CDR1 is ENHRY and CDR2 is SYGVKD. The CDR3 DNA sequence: TGTGCCATTGCAGGGGCCGGGGAGCTGTTTTTT. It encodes CAIAGAGELFF.

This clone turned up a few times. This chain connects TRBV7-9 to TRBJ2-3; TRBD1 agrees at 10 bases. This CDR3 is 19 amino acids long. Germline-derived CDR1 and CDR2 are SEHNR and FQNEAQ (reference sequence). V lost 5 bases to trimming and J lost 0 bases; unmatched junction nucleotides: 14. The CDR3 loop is CASSGRDRGALTSTDTQYF. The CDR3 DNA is TGTGCCAGCAGCGGACGGGACAGGGGCGCCCTTACTAGCACAGATACGCAGTATTTT.

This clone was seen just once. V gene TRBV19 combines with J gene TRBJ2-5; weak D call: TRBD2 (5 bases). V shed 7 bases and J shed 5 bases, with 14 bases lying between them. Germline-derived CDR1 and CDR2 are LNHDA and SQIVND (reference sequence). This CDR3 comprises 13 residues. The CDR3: CASKEPREETQYF. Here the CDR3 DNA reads TGTGCCAGTAAGGAGCCGAGGGAGGAGACCCAGTACTTC.

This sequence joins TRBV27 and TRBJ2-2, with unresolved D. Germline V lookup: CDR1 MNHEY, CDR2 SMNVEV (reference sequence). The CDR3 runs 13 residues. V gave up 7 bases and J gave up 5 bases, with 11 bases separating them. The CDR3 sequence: CASIPRSTGELFF. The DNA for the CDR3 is TGTGCCAGCATCCCCAGGTCGACCGGGGAGCTGTTTTTT.